Following are 12 T cell receptor beta chains from one sample sequenced in a study of cytomegalovirus exposure and HLA in healthy donors. With 60 Vbeta and 13 Jbeta primers, the PCR was carried out. Sequencing was performed with immunoSEQ multiplex PCR; in TCRdb, only in-frame clones are kept and a portion is missing. The data hold around 210,000 clones, with approximately 80% observed a single time. The specimen was PBMCs. The receptors here all came from a man between 45 and 60 years old in good health and CMV-seronegative.

The chain recombines TRBV5-1 with TRBJ2-2; no reliable D call. V lost 2 bases to trimming and J lost 6 bases, with 8 bases between them. Germline V gene data show CDR1 as SGHRS and CDR2 as YFSETQ. This CDR3 spans 13 amino acids. The CDR3 sequence is CASSFSQAGELFF. The CDR3 DNA is TGCGCCAGCAGCTTTTCCCAGGCCGGGGAGCTGTTTTTT. Together with reference TRBV5-1 and TRBJ2-2, the CDR3 gives the full variable domain: KAGVTQTPRYLIKTRGQQVTLSCSPISGHRSVSWYQQTPGQGLQFLFEYFSETQRNKGNFPGRFSGRQFSNSRSEMNVSTLELGDSALYLCASSFSQAGELFFGEGSRLTVL.

The chain uses TRBV28 and TRBJ2-1; 8 bases map to TRBD1. CDR3 length: 15 amino acids. Per germline, CDR1 MDHEN and CDR2 SYDVKM. The trim removed 7 bases at V and 3 bases at J, leaving 8 bases unmatched. The CDR3 loop reads CASINRQGNYNEQFF. CDR3 DNA: TGTGCCAGCATCAACCGACAGGGGAACTACAATGAGCAGTTCTTC.

The V call is TRBV30, the J call TRBJ1-1, with TRBD1 matching 8 bases. Germline-derived CDR1 and CDR2 are GTSNPN and SVGIG (reference sequence). The V segment lost 1 base and the J segment 2 bases; nucleotides outside the gene matches: 9. The CDR3 length is 16 residues. The chain's CDR3 is CAWSGKLPGGNTEAFF. In DNA form, the CDR3 reads TGTGCCTGGAGTGGCAAGTTGCCAGGGGGCAACACTGAAGCTTTCTTT. The full variable domain, with the rest looked up from reference TRBV30 and TRBJ1-1, is SQTIHQWPATLVQPVGSPLSLECTVEGTSNPNLYWYRQAAGRGLQLLFYSVGIGQISSEVPQNLSASRPQDRQFILSSKKLLLSDSGFYLCAWSGKLPGGNTEAFFGQGTRLTVV.

The table lists this clone with a count of one. The CDR3 is CASSSSDRNPYGYTF. The CDR3 nucleotides read TGTGCCAGCAGTTCCTCGGACAGGAACCCTTATGGCTACACCTTC. This sequence joins TRBV28 and TRBJ1-2; the match to TRBD1 covers 7 bases. Germline V gene data show CDR1 as MDHEN and CDR2 as SYDVKM. The length of the CDR3 is 15 residues. With V trimmed by 4 bases and J by 5 bases, 10 bases remained unmatched.

The chain is built from TRBV2 and TRBJ1-1; D is possibly TRBD1 (6 bases). The CDR3 is 13 amino acids. The germline gives CDR1 SNHLY, CDR2 FYNNEI. V lost 6 bases, J lost 6 bases, and 14 bases lay in between. The CDR3 sequence: CASRDRQDPEAFF. CDR3 in DNA: TGTGCCAGCAGAGACCGACAGGACCCTGAAGCTTTCTTT.

J is TRBJ2-5 and V is TRBV21-1; the listed D gene, TRBD2, was not tested against the DNA. TRBV21-1 is shown as a pseudogene. There are 13 residues in the CDR3. The chain's CDR3 is CASNPAVQETQYF. CDR3 sequence (DNA): TGTGCCAGCAACCCAGCGGTCCAAGAGACCCAGTACTTC.

This chain joins TRBV28 and TRBJ1-6, with 10 bases lining up with TRBD1. The CDR3 covers 15 residues. Losses at the gene ends were 7 bases for V and 4 bases for J; bases not matched to a gene: 4. From germline, CDR1 is MDHEN and CDR2 SYDVKM. CDR3 bases: TGTGCCAGCAAATTGGGACAGGGGTATAATTCACCCCTCCACTTT. It codes for CASKLGQGYNSPLHF. Full variable domain (rest looked up from reference TRBV28 and TRBJ1-6): DVKVTQSSRYLVKRTGEKVFLECVQDMDHENMFWYRQDPGLGLRLIYFSYDVKMKEKGDIPEGYSVSREKKERFSLILESASTNQTSMYLCASKLGQGYNSPLHFGNGTRLTVT.

This sequence joins TRBV6-1 and TRBJ1-6, with 7 bases lining up with TRBD1. This CDR3 has 14 residues. The V gene end was trimmed by 7 bases and the J gene end by 9 bases; junction bases not matched to a gene: 9. Germline V gene lookup returns CDR1 MNHNS and CDR2 SASEGT. CDR3 nucleotide sequence: TGTGCCAGCAAACAGACAGGGCTCGGTTCACCCCTCCACTTT. This encodes CASKQTGLGSPLHF.

This chain connects TRBV5-6 to TRBJ2-2; tentative D call: TRBD2 (5 bases). The CDR3 contains 15 residues. Germline lookup yields CDR1 SGHDT and CDR2 YYEEEE. V lost 0 bases and J lost 1, with 7 bases in between. The CDR3 region has the DNA TGTGCCAGCAGCTTGGGTGGAGGGAACACCGGGGAGCTGTTTTTT. Translated, it gives CASSLGGGNTGELFF.

This clone was seen more than once but under ten times. The chain combines TRBV19 with TRBJ2-5; D might be TRBD2 (6 bases). This CDR3 contains 15 residues. Trimming stripped 8 bases from V and 2 bases from J, with 18 bases between. The germline V gene has CDR1 LNHDA and CDR2 SQIVND (reference sequence). The CDR3 DNA reads as TGTGCCAGTTCCGCGGGGCGGGCCGGACAAGAGACCCAGTACTTC. It is translated as CASSAGRAGQETQYF.

V usage is TRBV5-5 and J usage is TRBJ1-4; D uncertain. CDR1 SGHKS and CDR2 YYEKEE come from the germline V gene (reference sequence). The V end lost 4 bases, the J end lost 7 bases, and 17 bases lay between the germline ends. There are 15 residues in the CDR3. The CDR3 nucleotides are TGTGCCAGCAGCCAACCGGGGAAGGGCGGTGAAAAACTGTTTTTT. As protein: CASSQPGKGGEKLFF.

The V gene is TRBV30, the J gene TRBJ1-1, with 7 nucleotides matching TRBD1. Germline V gene lookup returns CDR1 GTSNPN and CDR2 SVGIG (reference sequence). Trimming cost V 0 bases and J 2 bases; bases outside gene matches: 9. The length of the CDR3 is 16 residues. The chain's CDR3 is CAWSVPVTGTNTEAFF. In DNA form, the CDR3 reads TGTGCCTGGAGTGTCCCCGTGACAGGGACAAACACTGAAGCTTTCTTT.